One and the same sample provided the 9 T cell receptor beta chains below, sequenced in a study of T cell repertoires in aging, cancer and after chemotherapy. Peripheral blood genomic DNA, not sorted cells or RNA, was the template. A mixed TRB-A/B primer pool amplified rearranged TRB by multiplex touch-down PCR. MiXCR, applied by TCRdb to the multiplex PCR reads, yields one record per CDR3 protein. The sample lists about 9,500 distinct CDR3 sequences, 24% seen once, with over 2.5% in the top ten. Sequences were obtained from blood. These receptor sequences come from a human donor in good health.

This clonotype is medium-sized by share. The chain uses TRBV7-2 and TRBJ2-5; 8 bases are shared with TRBD2. The germline gives CDR1 SGHTA, CDR2 FQGNSA. Trimming took 1 base from V and 6 from J; bases not matched to a gene: 7. This CDR3 comprises 15 residues. The CDR3 loop is CASSLGGTRDQTQYF. The CDR3 DNA reads TGTGCCAGCAGCTTAGGTGGGACTAGGGACCAGACCCAGTACTTC.

This clonotype has just a few counts. The chain couples TRBV7-9 to TRBJ1-1, with D maybe TRBD1 (5 bases). This CDR3 contains 13 residues. Looked up from germline, CDR1 is SEHNR and CDR2 is FQNEAQ (reference sequence). Trimming removed 1 base at V and 14 bases at J, with 17 bases between. CDR3 amino acids: CASSLDQRGRPFF. CDR3 DNA sequence: TGTGCCAGCAGCTTAGATCAGAGGGGCCGCCCGTTCTTT. The full variable domain, its missing parts supplied by reference TRBV7-9 and TRBJ1-1, is DTGVSQNPRHKITKRGQNVTFRCDPISEHNRLYWYRQTLGQGPEFLTYFQNEAQLEKSRLLSDRFSAERPKGSFSTLEIQRTEQGDSAMYLCASSLDQRGRPFFGQGTRLTVV.

This clonotype ranks as medium-sized. The chain recombines TRBV29-1 with TRBJ2-3; maybe TRBD2 (7 bases). CDR1 is SQVTM and CDR2 is ANQGSEA in the germline V gene. The CDR3 is 14 amino acids. With 8 bases removed from V and 2 bases from J, the gap between germline ends came to 17 bases. The CDR3 here is CSTSGEGDTDTQYF. The CDR3, as DNA: TGCAGCACATCTGGGGAGGGGGACACAGATACGCAGTATTTT.

A few counts support this clonotype. The chain employs TRBV5-5 and TRBJ2-7, with TRBD1 matching over 9 bases. Germline V lookup: CDR1 SGHKS, CDR2 YYEKEE (reference sequence). The CDR3 extends over 16 amino acids. Germline trimming cut 3 bases from V and 0 bases from J; bases unmatched to any gene: 7. The DNA of the CDR3 is TGTGCCAGCAGCTATGGACAGGGGAAGAGCTCCTACGAGCAGTACTTC. Encoded protein: CASSYGQGKSSYEQYF.

About this clonotype itself: This could be a read error, since a much larger clone is one nucleotide away. The J gene is TRBJ2-7, the V gene TRBV27, with a weak D call TRBD2 (6 bases). From germline, CDR1 is MNHEY and CDR2 SMNVEV (reference sequence). CDR3 length equals 15 residues. The germline V and J ends were trimmed by 7 bases and 4 bases, with 20 bases remaining between them. CDR3 sequence reads: CASKPTVGRLYEQYF. In DNA form, the CDR3 reads TGTGCCAGCAAACCGACAGTCGGGAGATTGTACGAGCAGTACTTC.

This clonotype was picked up a small number of times. J is TRBJ2-7 and V is TRBV5-1, with a possible D match to TRBD1 (6 bases). This CDR3 is 15 amino acids long. The V end lost 0 bases, the J end lost 0 bases, and 10 bases lay between the germline ends. Germline CDR1 is SGHRS and CDR2 is YFSETQ. The CDR3 here is CASSLDRESSYEQYF. The CDR3 DNA reads as TGCGCCAGCAGCTTGGACAGGGAGAGCTCCTACGAGCAGTACTTC.

This clonotype has a single count. A junction boundary mismatches the germline segment, possibly from a read error. The V gene is TRBV7-9, the J gene TRBJ1-1, with D unclear. The germline V gene has CDR1 SEHNR and CDR2 FQNEAQ (reference sequence). There are 13 residues in the CDR3. CDR3 sequence: CSSKRVMNTEAFF. Here the CDR3 DNA reads TGTTCCAGCAAGAGGGTAATGAACACTGAAGCTTTCTTT.

Remarks on this clonotype: Given a much more abundant clone one base away, this may be a read error. This sequence joins TRBV6-1 and TRBJ2-6; unclear D gene. The CDR3 consists of 15 residues. In germline, CDR1 is MNHNS, CDR2 SASEGT. CDR3 protein: CASSEVSSWANVLTF. CDR3 bases: TGTGCCAGCAGTGAAGTTAGCTCTTGGGCCAACGTCCTGACTTTC.

The chain has TRBV5-6 and TRBJ2-4, with D uncertain. Trimming pared 5 bases from V and 1 base from J, leaving 10 bases between. Germline CDR1 is SGHDT and CDR2 is YYEEEE. The CDR3 totals 14 residues. The CDR3 bases are TGTGCCAGCAGTCAAAAGCATGCCAAAAACATTCAGTACTTC. Translation: CASSQKHAKNIQYF.